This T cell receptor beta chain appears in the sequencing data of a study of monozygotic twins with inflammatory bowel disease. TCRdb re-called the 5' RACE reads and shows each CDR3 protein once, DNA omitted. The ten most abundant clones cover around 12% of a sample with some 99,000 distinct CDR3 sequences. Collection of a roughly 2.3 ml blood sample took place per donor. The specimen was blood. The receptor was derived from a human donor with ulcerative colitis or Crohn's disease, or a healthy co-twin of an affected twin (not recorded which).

The CDR3 sequence is CASSLPGLAGVETQYF. V usage is TRBV12-3 or TRBV12-4 and J usage is TRBJ2-5; TCRdb returns TRBD2, unconfirmable since there is no DNA. CDR3 length equals 16 residues.